The 11 T cell receptor beta chains below were found in one sample sequenced in a study of human T cells and chemical hapten exposure. Regarding time point: patch test 1, 2 weeks after DPC sensitization. As for treatment: therapeutic diphenylcyclopropenone sensitization with weekly scalp DPC. One entry per CDR3 protein, called by TCRdb with MiXCR from the RACE reads. This sample has 79,000 or so distinct CDR3 sequences, with 9% to 12% found just once. Here the sequenced sample was whole blood, taken in connection with sensitization to the hapten diphenylcyclopropenone (DPC). The source of these receptors is a woman in her 50s with alopecia areata. Some clones in this sample may be carry-over from other donors' samples.

The V and J genes are TRBV6-4 and TRBJ2-2; D is unclear. V lost 7 bases, J lost 0 bases, and 9 bases lay in between. The CDR3 has 14 residues. CDR1 and CDR2 from the germline V gene are MRHNA and SNTAGT. The CDR3 DNA reads as TGTGCCAGCACTTCTGACGCGAACACCGGGGAGCTGTTTTTT. It is translated as CASTSDANTGELFF.

This clonotype has a count of ten or more. The rearrangement joins TRBV28 to TRBJ1-5; the match to TRBD1 covers 7 bases. This CDR3 is 15 amino acids long. The ends lost 7 bases at V and 11 bases at J; junction bases unmatched: 17. Germline assignment: CDR1 MDHEN and CDR2 SYDVKM. Here the CDR3 reads CASTTLGQPAVAQHF. CDR3 nucleotides: TGTGCCAGCACCACCCTGGGACAGCCGGCGGTGGCCCAGCATTTT.

The V gene is TRBV2, the J gene TRBJ2-7; no clear D gene. This CDR3 spans 12 amino acids. Germline CDR1 SNHLY, CDR2 FYNNEI. With 7 bases removed from V and 7 bases from J, the gap between germline ends came to 14 bases. The CDR3 protein is CASITGGREQYF. CDR3 nucleotide sequence: TGTGCCAGCATAACTGGTGGGCGGGAGCAGTACTTC.

By sample share, this clonotype is medium-sized (0.01 to 0.1%). This rearrangement joins TRBV29-1 to TRBJ2-2, with TRBD1 identical over 9 bases. Unmatched junction bases numbered 10, after V lost 6 bases and J lost 2 bases. Germline CDR1 and CDR2: SQVTM and ANQGSEA. This CDR3 spans 16 amino acids. The CDR3 coding sequence is TGCAGCGTCCCTAACCGGGACAGGGTTAACACCGGGGAGCTGTTTTTT. The encoded protein is CSVPNRDRVNTGELFF.

This clonotype was detected only a few times. V gene TRBV14 combines with J gene TRBJ2-7; possibly TRBD1 or TRBD2 for D (5 bases each). The V gene's germline CDR1 is SGHDN and CDR2 FVKESK. V lost 3 bases, J lost 9 bases, and 12 bases lay in between. This CDR3 region has 12 residues. CDR3 coding DNA: TGTGCCAGCAGCCAGGAAGTCGGGGCGCAGTACTTC. It specifies CASSQEVGAQYF.

V gene TRBV7-2 combines with J gene TRBJ2-7, with D tentatively TRBD1 or TRBD2 (6 bases each). Germline V gene lookup returns CDR1 SGHTA and CDR2 FQGNSA. The germline V and J ends were trimmed by 1 base and 7 bases, with 14 bases remaining between them. The CDR3 runs to 14 residues. The CDR3, as DNA: TGTGCCAGCAGCTTAGTTAGCGGAGGGGGTGAGCAGTACTTC. Its translation: CASSLVSGGGEQYF.

J is TRBJ2-7 and V is TRBV28; 9 bases align to TRBD1. The V gene's germline CDR1 is MDHEN and CDR2 SYDVKM. The V gene end was trimmed by 4 bases and the J gene end by 12 bases; junction bases not matched to a gene: 7. This CDR3 has 12 amino acids. The CDR3 protein is CASSSGTGSPYF. DNA for the CDR3: TGTGCCAGCAGTTCCGGGACAGGGTCTCCGTACTTC.

The chain couples TRBV23-1 to TRBJ1-5; a weak D match, TRBD1 (6 bases). TRBV23-1 falls under the ORF class, with uncertain function. This CDR3 is 13 amino acids long. V lost 10 bases and J lost 1, with 11 bases in between. CDR3 sequence: CATGDKSNQPQHF. CDR3 DNA: TGCGCCACCGGGGACAAAAGCAATCAGCCCCAGCATTTT.

This sequence joins TRBV9 and TRBJ2-3; D tentatively fits TRBD1 or TRBD2 (5 bases each). CDR1 is SGDLS and CDR2 is YYNGEE in the germline V gene. Between the trimmed V and J ends, which lost 3 bases and 2 bases, there was a span of 7 bases. The CDR3 consists of 13 residues. The CDR3, as DNA: TGTGCCAGCAGCGACGGGGCCACAGATACGCAGTATTTT. Its translation: CASSDGATDTQYF. The whole variable domain, filled in from reference TRBV9 and TRBJ2-3, reads DSGVTQTPKHLITATGQRVTLRCSPRSGDLSVYWYQQSLDQGLQFLIQYYNGEERAKGNILERFSAQQFPDLHSELNLSSLELGDSALYFCASSDGATDTQYFGPGTRLTVL.

This clonotype has more than one count but fewer than ten. This chain uses TRBV3-1 with TRBJ1-1, with unresolved D. The germline V gene has CDR1 LGHDT and CDR2 YNNKEL (reference sequence). The CDR3 is 14 residues long. Trimming shortened V by 1 base and J by 1 base, and 7 bases separated the two germline ends. The CDR3 loop is CASSQGAGNTEAFF. In DNA, the CDR3 is TGTGCCAGCAGCCAAGGGGCCGGGAACACTGAAGCTTTCTTT.

This chain links TRBV21-1 with TRBJ2-3; the table names TRBD1, a call not compared with the DNA. TRBV21-1 is described as a pseudogene. The CDR3 loop spans 15 amino acids. This chain's CDR3 is CASARVGTSPDTQYF. The CDR3 nucleotides read TGTGCCAGCGCCCGGGTTGGGACTAGCCCTGATACGCAGTATTTT.